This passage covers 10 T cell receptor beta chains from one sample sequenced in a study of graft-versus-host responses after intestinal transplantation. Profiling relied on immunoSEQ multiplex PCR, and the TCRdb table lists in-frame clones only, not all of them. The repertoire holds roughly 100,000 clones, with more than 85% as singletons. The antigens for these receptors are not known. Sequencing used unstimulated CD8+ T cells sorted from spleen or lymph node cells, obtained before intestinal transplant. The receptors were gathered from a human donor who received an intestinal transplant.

CDR3 sequence: CASSQTGNYGYTF. CDR3 bases: TGCGCCAGCAGTCAGACAGGAAACTATGGCTACACCTTC. The V call is TRBV23-1, the J call TRBJ1-2, with a possible D match to TRBD1 (6 bases). TRBV23-1 is noted as an ORF with a role that remains uncertain. The CDR3 spans 13 residues. V was clipped by 3 bases and J by 2 bases, with 7 bases between them.

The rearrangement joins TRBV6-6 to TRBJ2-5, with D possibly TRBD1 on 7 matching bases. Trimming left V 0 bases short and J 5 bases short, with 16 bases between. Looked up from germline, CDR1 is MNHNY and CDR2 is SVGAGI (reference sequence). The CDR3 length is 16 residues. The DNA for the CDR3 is TGTGCCAGCAGTTACTCACTCAGGGGGGTAGTGGAGACCCAGTACTTC. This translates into CASSYSLRGVVETQYF.

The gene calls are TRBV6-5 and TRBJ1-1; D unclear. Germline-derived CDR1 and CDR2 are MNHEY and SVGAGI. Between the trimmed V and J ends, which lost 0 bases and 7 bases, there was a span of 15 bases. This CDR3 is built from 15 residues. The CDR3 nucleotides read TGTGCCAGCAGTTACTCCAATGACCTACGACTTGAAGCTTTCTTT. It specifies CASSYSNDLRLEAFF.

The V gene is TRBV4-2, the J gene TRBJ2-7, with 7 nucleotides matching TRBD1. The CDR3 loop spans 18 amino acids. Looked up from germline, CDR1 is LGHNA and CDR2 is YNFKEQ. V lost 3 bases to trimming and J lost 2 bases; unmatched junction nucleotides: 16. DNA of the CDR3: TGTGCCAGCAGCCACCCTTTATCGAATGGACAGGAGGCCTACGAGCAGTACTTC. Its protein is CASSHPLSNGQEAYEQYF.

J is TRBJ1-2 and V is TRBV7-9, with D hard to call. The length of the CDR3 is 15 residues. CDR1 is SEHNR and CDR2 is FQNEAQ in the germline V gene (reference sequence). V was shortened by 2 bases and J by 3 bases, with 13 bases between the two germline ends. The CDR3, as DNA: TGTGCCAGCAGCTTAACCCCCAGGTCCGACTATGGCTACACCTTC. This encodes CASSLTPRSDYGYTF.

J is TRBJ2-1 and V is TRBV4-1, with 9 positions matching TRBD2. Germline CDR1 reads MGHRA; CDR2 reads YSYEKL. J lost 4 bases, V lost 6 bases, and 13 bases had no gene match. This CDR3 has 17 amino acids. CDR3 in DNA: TGCGCCAGCAGATTAGTAGGCGGGGGGGCCTCTTACAATGAGCAGTTCTTC. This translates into CASRLVGGGASYNEQFF.

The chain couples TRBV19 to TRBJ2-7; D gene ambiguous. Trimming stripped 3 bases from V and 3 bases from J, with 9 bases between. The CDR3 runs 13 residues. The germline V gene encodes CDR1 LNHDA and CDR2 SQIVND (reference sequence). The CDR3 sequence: CASSMNEIYEQYF. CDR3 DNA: TGTGCCAGTAGTATGAACGAGATCTACGAGCAGTACTTC.

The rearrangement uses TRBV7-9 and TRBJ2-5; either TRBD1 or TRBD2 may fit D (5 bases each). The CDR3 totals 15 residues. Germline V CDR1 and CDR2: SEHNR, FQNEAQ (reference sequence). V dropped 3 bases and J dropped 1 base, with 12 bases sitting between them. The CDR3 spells CASSLLGDLQETQYF. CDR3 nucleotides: TGTGCCAGCAGCTTGCTCGGGGACCTCCAAGAGACCCAGTACTTC.

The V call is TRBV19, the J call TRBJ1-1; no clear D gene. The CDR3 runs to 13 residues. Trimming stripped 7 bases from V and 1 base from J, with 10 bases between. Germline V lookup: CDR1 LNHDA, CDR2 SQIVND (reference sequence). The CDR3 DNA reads TGTGCCAGTACCCCCCCTGGGAACACTGAAGCTTTCTTT. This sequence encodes CASTPPGNTEAFF.

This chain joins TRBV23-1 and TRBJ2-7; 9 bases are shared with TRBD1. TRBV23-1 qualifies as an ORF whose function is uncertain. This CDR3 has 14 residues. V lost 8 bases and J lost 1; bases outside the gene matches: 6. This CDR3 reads CASPAGTGSYEQYF. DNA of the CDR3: TGCGCCAGCCCCGCCGGGACAGGGTCCTACGAGCAGTACTTC.